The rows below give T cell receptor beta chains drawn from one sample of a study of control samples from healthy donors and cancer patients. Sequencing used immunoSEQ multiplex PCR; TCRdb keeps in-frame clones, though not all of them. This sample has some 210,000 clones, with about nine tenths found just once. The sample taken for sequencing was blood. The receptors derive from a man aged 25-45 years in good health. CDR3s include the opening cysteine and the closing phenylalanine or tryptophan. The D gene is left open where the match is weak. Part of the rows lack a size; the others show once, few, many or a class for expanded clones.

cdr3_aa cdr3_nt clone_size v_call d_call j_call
CASSFSAGTGELFF TGCGCCAGCAGTTTCTCAGCGGGAACCGGGGAGCTGTTTTTT NA TRBV5-1 TRBD2 TRBJ2-2
CASSFSALYGYTF TGTGCCAGCAGTTTTTCGGCGCTCTATGGCTACACCTTC NA TRBV12-3/TRBV12-4 NA TRBJ1-2
CASSLLDSSYGYTF TGTGCCAGCAGCTTGCTTGACAGCTCCTATGGCTACACCTTC NA TRBV7-9 NA TRBJ1-2
CASRDSRVQETQYF TGCGCCAGCAGGGATTCCAGGGTTCAAGAGACCCAGTACTTC NA TRBV10-2 NA TRBJ2-5
CASSPRSAGTEQYF TGTGCCAGCTCACCAAGAAGTGCAGGGACCGAGCAGTACTTC NA TRBV18 NA TRBJ2-7
CASSMGGTQGYEQYF TGTGCCAGTAGTATGGGGGGAACCCAGGGCTACGAGCAGTACTTC once TRBV19 NA TRBJ2-7
CASGQVLYEQYF TGTGCCAGCGGTCAGGTCCTCTACGAGCAGTACTTC NA TRBV7-2 NA TRBJ2-7
CASSQDRIGPTGTQYF TGCGCCAGCAGCCAAGATAGGATCGGGCCCACTGGTACGCAGTATTTT NA TRBV4-1 NA TRBJ2-3
CASSYAQGVSGNTIYF TGTGCCAGCAGTTACGCACAGGGGGTGTCTGGAAACACCATATATTTT NA TRBV6-6 TRBD1 TRBJ1-3
CASSRLAGNFQETQYF TGTGCCAGCAGCCGACTAGCGGGAAACTTCCAAGAGACCCAGTACTTC NA TRBV3-1/TRBV3-2 TRBD2 TRBJ2-5
CASTPGGTNYGYTF TGTGCCAGCACGCCGGGGGGTACTAACTATGGCTACACCTTC NA TRBV6-5 NA TRBJ1-2
CASSLMAIEGGHGYTF TGTGCCAGCAGCTTAATGGCAATCGAAGGGGGTCATGGCTACACCTTC NA TRBV7-3 NA TRBJ1-2
CASSWTGGKDQPQHF TGCGCCAGCAGCTGGACAGGGGGAAAGGATCAGCCCCAGCATTTT many TRBV5-1 TRBD1 TRBJ1-5
CASSIRRLGNTEAFF TGTGCCAGTAGTATCAGACGACTAGGGAACACTGAAGCTTTCTTT NA TRBV19 NA TRBJ1-1
CASSHGGFAEQYF TGTGCCAGCAGCCATGGAGGGTTCGCAGAGCAGTACTTC NA TRBV14 NA TRBJ2-7
CASSAPSGGFYNEQFF TGTGCCAGCAGCGCCCCTAGCGGGGGGTTTTACAATGAGCAGTTCTTC NA TRBV7-9 TRBD2 TRBJ2-1
CASSTGGPYEQYF TGCGCCAGCAGTACCGGGGGCCCTTACGAGCAGTACTTC NA TRBV10-1 NA TRBJ2-7
CASSLNQGLSGANVLTF TGTGCCAGCAGCCTTAATCAGGGGTTATCTGGGGCCAACGTCCTGACTTTC NA TRBV9 NA TRBJ2-6
CASSERRLGGVTLNYGYTF TGCGCCAGCAGTGAGAGGAGGTTGGGGGGTGTGACTCTTAACTATGGCTACACCTTC few TRBV10-1 NA TRBJ1-2
CASSQGSSGGDIDTQYF TGTGCCAGCAGCCAAGGGTCTAGCGGGGGTGATATAGATACGCAGTATTTT NA TRBV3-1/TRBV3-2 TRBD2 TRBJ2-3
CASSDRGYGYTF TGTGCCAGTAGCGACAGGGGCTATGGCTACACCTTC NA TRBV19 TRBD1 TRBJ1-2
CAKRNGGSYEQYF TGTGCCAAAAGGAATGGGGGCTCCTACGAGCAGTACTTC NA TRBV9 NA TRBJ2-7
CASSPRLAVYNEQFF TGTGCCAGCAGCCCCAGACTAGCCGTGTACAATGAGCAGTTCTTC once TRBV7-9 TRBD2 TRBJ2-1
CASSYVRGPYEQYF TGTGCCAGCAGTTACGTTAGAGGGCCCTACGAGCAGTACTTC NA TRBV6-2/TRBV6-3 NA TRBJ2-7
CAWSVRNLPTDTQYF TGTGCCTGGAGTGTACGTAACTTACCCACAGATACGCAGTATTTT NA TRBV30 NA TRBJ2-3
CASSPDTSSGNTIYF TGTGCCAGCAGCCCCGACACTAGCTCTGGAAACACCATATATTTT NA TRBV9 NA TRBJ1-3
CASRAEGVRLHEQFF TGTGCCAGCAGGGCGGAGGGGGTCAGGCTTCATGAGCAGTTCTTC once TRBV5-6 NA TRBJ2-1
CASSPGNYGYTF TGCGCCAGCAGCCCGGGTAACTATGGCTACACCTTC NA TRBV5-1 NA TRBJ1-2
CASSFGQGIASDYGYTF TGTGCCAGCAGCTTTGGACAGGGGATAGCGTCGGACTATGGCTACACCTTC NA TRBV5-6 TRBD1 TRBJ1-2
CASSLLSGREETQYF TGTGCCAGCAGTCTCCTGTCGGGAAGGGAGGAGACCCAGTACTTC NA TRBV27 NA TRBJ2-5
CASTPPGGTQYF TGTGCCAGCACTCCTCCGGGGGGTACGCAGTATTTT once TRBV12-3/TRBV12-4 TRBD2 TRBJ2-3
CAGTDGYQETQYF TGTGCCGGCACCGACGGGTACCAAGAGACCCAGTACTTC NA TRBV30 NA TRBJ2-5
CASSIDGANTGELFF TGTGCCAGCAGCATCGACGGGGCGAACACCGGGGAGCTGTTTTTT NA TRBV11-2 NA TRBJ2-2
CASSRQDYGYTF TGTGCCAGCAGTAGACAGGATTATGGCTACACCTTC NA TRBV12-3/TRBV12-4 NA TRBJ1-2
CASSYGGSGGNTEAFF TGTGCCAGCAGTTACGGGGGGTCCGGAGGAAACACTGAAGCTTTCTTT NA TRBV28 NA TRBJ1-1
CASSLGGGSQPQHF TGTGCCAGCAGCCTGGGGGGGGGCAGTCAGCCCCAGCATTTT NA TRBV9 NA TRBJ1-5
CANRDINLNTEAFF TGTGCCAACCGGGACATAAACCTGAACACTGAAGCTTTCTTT once TRBV6-5 NA TRBJ1-1
CASSFLRAYGYTF TGCGCCAGCAGCTTCCTCAGGGCCTATGGCTACACCTTC NA TRBV5-1 NA TRBJ1-2
CASSQDTSWGGADTQYF TGTGCCAGCAGCCAAGATACGTCGTGGGGGGGCGCAGATACGCAGTATTTT NA TRBV3-1/TRBV3-2 NA TRBJ2-3
CASSLLGTSGQSSYNEQFF TGTGCCAGCAGCCTATTGGGGACTAGCGGTCAAAGCTCCTACAATGAGCAGTTCTTC NA TRBV3-1/TRBV3-2 TRBD2 TRBJ2-1
CASSYSGVSYNSPLHF TGTGCCAGCAGTTACTCAGGCGTCTCCTATAATTCACCCCTCCACTTT NA TRBV27 NA TRBJ1-6
CASSPGGNYGYTF TGTGCCAGTAGCCCAGGGGGTAACTATGGCTACACCTTC NA TRBV19 TRBD1 TRBJ1-2
CSVGEDRILYEQYF TGCAGCGTTGGGGAGGACAGGATTCTCTACGAGCAGTACTTC NA TRBV29-1 NA TRBJ2-7
CASSLGQGAGQPQHF TGTGCCAGCAGCTTAGGTCAGGGGGCTGGTCAGCCCCAGCATTTT NA TRBV7-6 TRBD1 TRBJ1-5
CASSGSIYNEQFF TGTGCCAGCAGCGGATCCATCTACAATGAGCAGTTCTTC once TRBV4-2 NA TRBJ2-1
CASRWTGTRSYNEQFF TGCGCCAGCCGGTGGACCGGGACCCGCTCCTACAATGAGCAGTTCTTC NA TRBV5-1 NA TRBJ2-1
CASSLGQDRPQFF TGCGCCAGCAGCTTGGGCCAGGACAGGCCGCAGTTCTTC NA TRBV5-1 TRBD1 TRBJ2-1
CASSLPYANYGYTF TGTGCCAGCAGCTTACCCTACGCTAACTATGGCTACACCTTC once TRBV7-2 NA TRBJ1-2